This TCR beta chain was sequenced in a study of CD8 T cells in Susac syndrome. The trim removed 6 bases at V and 3 bases at J, leaving 6 bases unmatched. The CDR3 runs 14 residues. Random hexamers were used to reverse transcribe an amount of roughly 0.5 to 1 ug RNA. MiXCR, applied by TCRdb to the immunoSEQ multiplex PCR reads, yields one record per CDR3 protein. The sample holds about 200,000 distinct CDR3 sequences, 90% to 95% seen once. The origin of this receptor is a human donor in good health. The V call is TRBV12-3 or TRBV12-4, the J call TRBJ2-7, with TRBD1 identical over 9 bases. The sample taken for sequencing was CD4+ T cells from PBMCs. CDR3 nucleotide sequence: TGTGCCAGCAGGTCCGGGACAGGGTACTACGAGCAGTACTTC. As protein: CASRSGTGYYEQYF.